The 4 T cell receptor beta chains presented below share a single source sample, sequenced in a study of blood T cell repertoires in COVID-19 (dated by TCRdb to the early 2020s). The library was made by the immunoSEQ multiplex PCR assay. Not all clones reach the TCRdb copy of this immuneACCESS table, which keeps in-frame sequences only. Checked studies attribute under half of the gap to unresolved V genes and leave the rest unexplained. The sample table holds hundreds of thousands of clones, of which about 91% were seen once. The leading ten clones occupy 12% of the sample. Sequenced material: peripheral blood. All receptors come from a woman aged 55-70 years with acute or convalescent COVID-19.

V is TRBV28 and J is TRBJ2-1, with a weak D call TRBD2 (6 bases). Germline CDR1 reads MDHEN; CDR2 reads SYDVKM. Between the trimmed V and J ends, which lost 5 bases and 0 bases, there was a span of 14 bases. The CDR3 has 16 residues. The CDR3 DNA reads TGTGCCAGCAGTCCCGCAGCGGGCCCCTCCTACAATGAGCAGTTCTTC. Encoded protein: CASSPAAGPSYNEQFF.

The chain couples TRBV4-1 to TRBJ1-5; tentative D call: TRBD1 (6 bases). Germline V CDR1 and CDR2: MGHRA, YSYEKL. Trimming took 3 bases from V and 4 from J, leaving 10 bases between them. CDR3 length: 14 residues. In DNA form, the CDR3 reads TGCGCCAGCAGCCAGAACAGGGCTAATCAGCCCCAGCATTTT. The encoded protein is CASSQNRANQPQHF.

This clone showed up just once. The chain carries TRBV7-2 and TRBJ1-2; 9 bases fit TRBD1. Germline loops: CDR1 SGHTA, CDR2 FQGNSA. This CDR3 region has 14 residues. V dropped 3 bases and J dropped 2; count of bases not matched to a gene: 1. CDR3 sequence: CASSLGTGNYGYTF. CDR3 sequence (DNA): TGTGCCAGCAGCTTGGGGACAGGGAACTATGGCTACACCTTC.

This chain uses TRBV4-1 with TRBJ2-1; 9 nucleotides line up with TRBD1. The V segment lost 2 bases and the J segment 7 bases; nucleotides outside the gene matches: 9. CDR3 length: 16 amino acids. Germline V gene lookup returns CDR1 MGHRA and CDR2 YSYEKL. The CDR3 protein is CASSQPGRDRVNEQFF. In DNA, the CDR3 is TGCGCCAGCAGCCAACCCGGCAGGGACAGGGTAAATGAGCAGTTCTTC.